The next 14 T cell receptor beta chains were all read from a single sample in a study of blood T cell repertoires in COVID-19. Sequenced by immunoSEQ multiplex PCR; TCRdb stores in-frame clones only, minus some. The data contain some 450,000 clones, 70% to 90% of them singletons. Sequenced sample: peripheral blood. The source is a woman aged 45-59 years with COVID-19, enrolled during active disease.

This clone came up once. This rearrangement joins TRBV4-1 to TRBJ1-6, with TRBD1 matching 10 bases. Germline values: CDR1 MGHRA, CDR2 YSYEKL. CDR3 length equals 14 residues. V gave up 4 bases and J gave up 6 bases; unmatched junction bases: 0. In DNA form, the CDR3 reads TGCGCCAGCAGCCGGGACAGGGGTAATTCACCCCTCCACTTT. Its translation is CASSRDRGNSPLHF.

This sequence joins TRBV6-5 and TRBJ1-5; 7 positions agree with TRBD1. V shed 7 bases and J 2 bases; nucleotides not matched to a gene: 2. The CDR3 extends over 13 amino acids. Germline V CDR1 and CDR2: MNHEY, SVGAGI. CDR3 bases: TGTGCCAGCAAGGGGACAGGCAATCAGCCCCAGCATTTT. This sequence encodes CASKGTGNQPQHF.

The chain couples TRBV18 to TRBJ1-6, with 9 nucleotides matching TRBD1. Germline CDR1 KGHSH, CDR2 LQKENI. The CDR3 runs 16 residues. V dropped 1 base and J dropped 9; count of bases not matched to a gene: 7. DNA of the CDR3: TGTGCCAGCTCACCACGCCGGGACAGGGCTGGTTCACCCCTCCACTTT. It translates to CASSPRRDRAGSPLHF.

The CDR3 sequence is CASSLPPGQGFGEQYF. In DNA, the CDR3 is TGTGCCAGCAGCTTACCGCCGGGACAGGGGTTCGGCGAGCAGTACTTC. This chain uses TRBV7-9 with TRBJ2-7; TRBD1 matches at 10 bases. With V trimmed by 2 bases and J by 6 bases, 10 bases remained unmatched. CDR3 length equals 16 residues. CDR1 is SEHNR and CDR2 is FQNEAQ in the germline V gene (reference sequence).

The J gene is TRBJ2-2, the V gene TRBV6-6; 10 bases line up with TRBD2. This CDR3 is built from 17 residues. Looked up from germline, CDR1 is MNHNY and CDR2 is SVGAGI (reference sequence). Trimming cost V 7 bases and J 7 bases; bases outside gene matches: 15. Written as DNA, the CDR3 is TGTGCCAGCACTCGCAGGGCTAGCGGGGGAATGGTCGGGGAGCTGTTTTTT. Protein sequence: CASTRRASGGMVGELFF.

The DNA for the CDR3 is TGTGCCAGCAGCTTTAGCCTAGCGGGCGGGGAGCTGTTTTTT. Encoded protein: CASSFSLAGGELFF. V and J are TRBV7-3 and TRBJ2-2, with 8 bases lining up with TRBD2. V lost 3 bases and J lost 7; bases outside the gene matches: 4. The length of the CDR3 is 14 residues. Germline lookup yields CDR1 SGHTA and CDR2 FQGTGA.

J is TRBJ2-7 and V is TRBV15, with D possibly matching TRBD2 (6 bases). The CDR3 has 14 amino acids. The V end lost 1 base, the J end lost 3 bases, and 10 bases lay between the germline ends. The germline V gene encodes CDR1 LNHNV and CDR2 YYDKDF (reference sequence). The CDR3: CATSRVRGGYEQYF. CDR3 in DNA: TGTGCCACCAGCAGAGTGCGGGGAGGCTACGAGCAGTACTTC.

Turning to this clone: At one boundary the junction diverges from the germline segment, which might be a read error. The CDR3 nucleotides read TGTGCCAGCAGTTCCACCACTAACAGGGGGGAGCTCTTC. Its protein is CASSSTTNRGELF. The chain has TRBV12-3 or TRBV12-4 and TRBJ2-1; TRBD1 aligns across 8 bases. The CDR3 covers 13 residues.

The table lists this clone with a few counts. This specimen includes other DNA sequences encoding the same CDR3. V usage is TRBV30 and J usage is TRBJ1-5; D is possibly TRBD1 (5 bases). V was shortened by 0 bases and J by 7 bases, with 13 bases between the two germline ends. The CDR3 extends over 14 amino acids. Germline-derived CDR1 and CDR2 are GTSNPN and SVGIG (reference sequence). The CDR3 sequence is CAWSVGGSGQPQHF. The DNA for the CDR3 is TGTGCCTGGAGTGTTGGGGGGTCAGGACAGCCCCAGCATTTT.

The CDR3 bases are TGTGCCAGTAGGGAGGGAACTCGAGGAGATACGCAGTATTTT. Amino acids: CASREGTRGDTQYF. V usage is TRBV19 and J usage is TRBJ2-3; a possible D gene is TRBD2 (6 bases). CDR3 length equals 14 residues. V lost 6 bases and J 5 bases, leaving 15 bases between the germline ends. Germline-derived CDR1 and CDR2 are LNHDA and SQIVND (reference sequence).

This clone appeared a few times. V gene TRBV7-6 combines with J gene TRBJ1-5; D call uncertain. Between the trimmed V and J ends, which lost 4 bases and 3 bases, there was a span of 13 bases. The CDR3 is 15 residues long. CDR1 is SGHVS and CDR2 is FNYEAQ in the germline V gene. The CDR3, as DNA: TGTGCCAGCAGCTCCGAGGCCGCGGCCAATCAGCCCCAGCATTTT. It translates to CASSSEAAANQPQHF.

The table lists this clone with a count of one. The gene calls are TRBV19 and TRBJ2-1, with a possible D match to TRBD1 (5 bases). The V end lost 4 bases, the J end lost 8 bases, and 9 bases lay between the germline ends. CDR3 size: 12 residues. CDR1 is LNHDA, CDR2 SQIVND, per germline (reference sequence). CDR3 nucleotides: TGTGCCAGTAGTACCTCAGGGTATGAGCAGTTCTTC. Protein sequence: CASSTSGYEQFF.

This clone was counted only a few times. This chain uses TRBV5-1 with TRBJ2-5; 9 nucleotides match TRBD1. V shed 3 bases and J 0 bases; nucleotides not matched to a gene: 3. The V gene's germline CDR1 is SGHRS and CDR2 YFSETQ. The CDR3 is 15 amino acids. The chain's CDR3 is CASSSGTGYQETQYF. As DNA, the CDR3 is TGCGCCAGCAGCTCTGGGACAGGGTACCAAGAGACCCAGTACTTC.

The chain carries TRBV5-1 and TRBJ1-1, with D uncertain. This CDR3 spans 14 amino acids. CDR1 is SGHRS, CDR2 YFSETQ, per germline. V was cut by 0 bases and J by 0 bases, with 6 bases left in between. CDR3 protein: CASSLGPLNTEAFF. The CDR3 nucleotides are TGCGCCAGCAGCTTGGGGCCCCTGAACACTGAAGCTTTCTTT.